These 30 T cell receptor beta chains were sequenced from one sample in a study of T cells in Graves' hyperthyroidism and ophthalmopathy. RNA transcripts gave rise to amplified TCR beta CDR3 regions. Initially, a first-round RT-PCR of the TCR CDR3 employed the HTBI primer set. TCRdb ran MiXCR on the multiplex PCR reads and lists one entry per CDR3 protein. The sample contains fewer than 900,000 distinct CDR3 sequences, around 19% of which appear only once. The source material was blood. The receptors derive from a woman in her 50s with Graves' hyperthyroidism that later progressed to Graves' ophthalmopathy.

CDR3 coding DNA: TGTGCCAGCAGCCAGCTACCTAGCGGGGTAGCCTACGAGCAGTACTTC. Translating gives CASSQLPSGVAYEQYF. This chain uses TRBV3-1 with TRBJ2-7; 9 nucleotides match TRBD2. This CDR3 is built from 16 residues. Germline CDR1 is LGHDT and CDR2 is YNNKEL (reference sequence). Losses at the gene ends were 3 bases for V and 2 bases for J; bases not matched to a gene: 8.

This clonotype was seen ten or more times. The V and J genes are TRBV18 and TRBJ2-1, with a possible D match to TRBD1 (6 bases). Germline V gene lookup returns CDR1 KGHSH and CDR2 LQKENI. The CDR3 contains 16 residues. V was pared by 0 bases and J by 5 bases, with 14 bases between. CDR3 residues: CASSPPSGVIHNEQFF. The CDR3 DNA reads TGTGCCAGCTCACCACCGTCAGGGGTCATACACAATGAGCAGTTCTTC.

This clonotype has just a few counts. The chain links TRBV30 to TRBJ2-1; weak D call: TRBD2 (5 bases). The CDR3 is 11 amino acids. Trimming removed 3 bases from V and 10 bases from J, with 10 bases in between. The germline CDR1 and CDR2 sequences are GTSNPN and SVGIG (reference sequence). CDR3 region: CAWRREMEQFF. DNA of the CDR3: TGTGCCTGGAGGAGGGAGATGGAGCAGTTCTTC.

This clonotype was counted ten times or more. The chain uses TRBV9 and TRBJ1-2, with 8 bases identical to TRBD1. CDR1 and CDR2 from the germline V gene are SGDLS and YYNGEE. The V gene end was trimmed by 4 bases and the J gene end by 0 bases; junction bases not matched to a gene: 5. The CDR3 sequence is 15 residues long. The CDR3 DNA reads TGTGCCAGCAGCCCCCGACAGGGGACTAACTATGGCTACACCTTC. This codes for CASSPRQGTNYGYTF.

Comment on this clonotype: Since a much larger clone is just one base distant, this may be a read error. This chain links TRBV11-2 with TRBJ2-5; 11 bases agree with TRBD2. CDR3 length: 18 residues. Looked up from germline, CDR1 is SGHAT and CDR2 is FQNNGV. The CDR3 loop is CASSWDTFGTSGKEPQYF. CDR3 DNA sequence: TGTGCCAGCAGCTGGGACACTTTCGGGACTAGCGGTAAAGAGCCCCAGTACTTC. The full variable domain, completed using reference TRBV11-2 and TRBJ2-5, is EAGVAQSPRYKIIEKRQSVAFWCNPISGHATLYWYQQILGQGPKLLIQFQNNGVVDDSQLPKDRFSAERLKGVDSTLKIQPAKLEDSAVYLCASSWDTFGTSGKEPQYFGPGTRLLVL.

Only a few counts were recorded for this clonotype. The chain combines TRBV18 with TRBJ1-1; D is unclear. V was shortened by 2 bases and J by 0 bases, with 10 bases between the two germline ends. In germline, CDR1 is KGHSH, CDR2 LQKENI. CDR3 length: 15 residues. The chain's CDR3 is CASSPSRALNTEAFF. The CDR3 bases are TGTGCCAGCTCACCAAGTAGGGCCCTGAACACTGAAGCTTTCTTT.

V gene TRBV10-3 combines with J gene TRBJ2-1; 9 bases are a match to TRBD1. CDR1 and CDR2 (germline): ENHRY, SYGVKD. J lost 7 bases, V lost 7 bases, and 8 bases had no gene match. The length of the CDR3 is 14 residues. The CDR3, as DNA: TGTGCCATCAAGGGGGACAGGGTAATGAATGAGCAGTTCTTC. The encoded protein is CAIKGDRVMNEQFF.

This clonotype was seen at least ten times. The chain couples TRBV12-3 or TRBV12-4 to TRBJ2-2; possible D gene TRBD1, 5 bases. This CDR3 contains 14 residues. V was shortened by 3 bases and J by 8 bases, with 13 bases between the two germline ends. The CDR3 DNA reads TGTGCCAGCAGTTTCTGGCAGGGCGGTGGGGAGCTGTTTTTT. It encodes CASSFWQGGGELFF.

In its sample, this clonotype was seen many times. The rearrangement links TRBV20-1 to TRBJ2-3; D ambiguous. The CDR3 loop spans 13 amino acids. Germline loops: CDR1 DFQATT, CDR2 SNEGSKA (reference sequence). Between the trimmed V and J ends, which lost 0 bases and 2 bases, there was a span of 6 bases. The CDR3 loop is CSARDGNTDTQYF. The CDR3 DNA is TGCAGTGCTAGAGATGGAAACACAGATACGCAGTATTTT.

The rearrangement links TRBV27 to TRBJ2-2; the D gene is possibly TRBD2 (7 bases). With 2 bases removed from V and 7 bases from J, the gap between germline ends came to 20 bases. In germline, CDR1 is MNHEY, CDR2 SMNVEV (reference sequence). The CDR3 has 17 amino acids. The CDR3 coding sequence is TGTGCCAGCAGTTTAGGTGGGGGGGCCTTTCTTCTCGGGGAGCTGTTTTTT. Its translation: CASSLGGGAFLLGELFF.

This clonotype was detected a few times. The DNA for the CDR3 is TGTGCCAGCAGTTACGGGTCGGGAGGGGAGACCCAGTACTTC. It is translated as CASSYGSGGETQYF. The chain carries TRBV6-5 and TRBJ2-5, with 8 bases aligning to TRBD2. Per the germline V gene, CDR1 is MNHEY and CDR2 is SVGAGI. CDR3 length equals 14 residues. The V gene end was trimmed by 2 bases and the J gene end by 5 bases; junction bases not matched to a gene: 4.

This clonotype was seen many times. The chain couples TRBV20-1 to TRBJ1-5; possibly TRBD1 for D (5 bases). With 3 bases removed from V and 0 bases from J, the gap between germline ends came to 12 bases. CDR3 length equals 15 residues. Germline V gene data show CDR1 as DFQATT and CDR2 as SNEGSKA (reference sequence). The CDR3 DNA sequence: TGCAGTGCTAGTGGTGGGGCTTATAGCAATCAGCCCCAGCATTTT. It translates to CSASGGAYSNQPQHF.

Only a few counts were recorded for this clonotype. V is TRBV29-1 and J is TRBJ2-7, with D possibly matching TRBD1 (6 bases). The ends were cut back, 6 bases at V and 0 bases at J, with 12 bases in the middle. This CDR3 contains 13 residues. Per germline, CDR1 SQVTM and CDR2 ANQGSEA. CDR3 DNA sequence: TGCAGCGTGTCGACAGGCAACTCCTACGAGCAGTACTTC. Translation: CSVSTGNSYEQYF.

DNA of the CDR3: TGTGCCATCAGTGAGGAGGGGGCCTACAATGAGCAGTACTTC. Its translation: CAISEEGAYNEQYF. The chain employs TRBV10-3 and TRBJ2-1; 7 bases line up with TRBD1. The J call may be wrong; the DNA end is better matched by TRBJ2-7. CDR1 ENHRY and CDR2 SYGVKD come from the germline V gene. The CDR3 is 14 amino acids.

This clonotype was counted many times. The rearrangement links TRBV2 to TRBJ2-7, with D perhaps matching TRBD1 or TRBD2 (5 bases each). The CDR3 is made up of 15 amino acids. The germline V and J ends were trimmed by 3 bases and 0 bases, with 12 bases remaining between them. Germline lookup yields CDR1 SNHLY and CDR2 FYNNEI. In nucleotides, the CDR3 is TGTGCCAGCAGTGAGAACAGGAGGAGCTCCTACGAGCAGTACTTC. Translated, it gives CASSENRRSSYEQYF.

This clonotype has more than one count but fewer than ten. The chain uses TRBV29-1 and TRBJ2-3; D tentatively fits TRBD1 or TRBD2 (6 bases each). Trimming took off 7 bases at V and 0 bases at J, with 14 bases between the two ends. Germline V gene sequence: CDR1 SQVTM, CDR2 ANQGSEA. CDR3 length equals 14 residues. The CDR3 nucleotides are TGCAGCGCCCCTTGGGGGGCAAGCACAGATACGCAGTATTTT. Protein product: CSAPWGASTDTQYF.

This clonotype was seen a few times. The V call is TRBV15, the J call TRBJ2-3; D not resolved. CDR1 LNHNV and CDR2 YYDKDF come from the germline V gene (reference sequence). The CDR3 totals 15 residues. V lost 3 bases to trimming and J lost 0 bases, with 10 bases between them. As DNA, the CDR3 is TGTGCCACCAGCAGGAGACTCCCTAGCACAGATACGCAGTATTTT. Translating gives CATSRRLPSTDTQYF.

The chain combines TRBV7-9 with TRBJ2-5; D unclear. Trimming removed 5 bases from V and 0 bases from J, with 13 bases in between. Germline CDR1 and CDR2: SEHNR and FQNEAQ (reference sequence). This CDR3 spans 15 amino acids. CDR3 bases: TGTGCCAGCAGCCCCACTTCCGGATACCAAGAGACCCAGTACTTC. Translation: CASSPTSGYQETQYF.

In its sample, this clonotype was seen many times. DNA of the CDR3: TGTGCCACCAGCAGAGATCAAGAGTACACTGAAGCTTTCTTT. Residues: CATSRDQEYTEAFF. The chain has TRBV15 and TRBJ1-1; D is unresolved. Trimming pared 0 bases from V and 3 bases from J, leaving 8 bases between. Germline assignment: CDR1 LNHNV and CDR2 YYDKDF (reference sequence). The length of the CDR3 is 14 residues.

The V call is TRBV15, the J call TRBJ2-2, with 7 bases identical to TRBD1. Trimming at V came to 4 bases and at J to 2 bases, leaving 19 bases not matched to a gene. Germline assignment: CDR1 LNHNV and CDR2 YYDKDF (reference sequence). This CDR3 has 20 amino acids. The CDR3 is CATSTPISGTTGANTGELFF. The CDR3 nucleotides are TGTGCCACCAGCACACCTATATCGGGGACCACAGGGGCCAACACCGGGGAGCTGTTTTTT.

This clonotype was counted ten times or more. The V and J genes are TRBV20-1 and TRBJ1-6; no firm D call. With 3 bases removed from V and 6 bases from J, the gap between germline ends came to 12 bases. Germline V gene data show CDR1 as DFQATT and CDR2 as SNEGSKA (reference sequence). This CDR3 spans 14 amino acids. CDR3 coding DNA: TGCAGTGCTAGTTCGGGAGGAGGTAATTCACCCCTCCACTTT. Residues: CSASSGGGNSPLHF.

This clonotype has ten or more counts. This chain connects TRBV3-1 to TRBJ1-2; D might be TRBD1 (6 bases). Per the germline V gene, CDR1 is LGHDT and CDR2 is YNNKEL (reference sequence). This CDR3 region has 11 residues. The CDR3: CGTADLYGYTF. CDR3 nucleotides: TGTGGGACAGCAGATCTCTATGGCTACACCTTC.

This clonotype came up a few times. The chain employs TRBV10-3 and TRBJ1-2; TRBD1 agrees at 7 bases. Trimming removed 3 bases from V and 0 bases from J; junction bases left unmatched: 1. This CDR3 spans 14 amino acids. Germline CDR1 reads ENHRY; CDR2 reads SYGVKD. The CDR3 DNA is TGTGCCATCAGTGAAGGGACAGCTAACTATGGCTACACCTTC. This encodes CAISEGTANYGYTF.

This clonotype has just a few counts. V usage is TRBV5-1 and J usage is TRBJ1-6; D ambiguous. This CDR3 is built from 14 residues. V gave up 2 bases and J gave up 6 bases, with 9 bases separating them. Germline V CDR1 and CDR2: SGHRS, YFSETQ. The CDR3 reads CASSLAGFNSPLHF. The CDR3 region has the DNA TGCGCCAGCAGCTTAGCGGGGTTTAATTCACCCCTCCACTTT.

This clonotype was counted between two and nine times. CDR3 residues: CASSENQAVFGQPQHF. The CDR3 region has the DNA TGTGCCAGCAGTGAAAACCAGGCCGTCTTTGGACAGCCCCAGCATTTT. This chain links TRBV2 with TRBJ1-5; no reliable D call. CDR3 length: 16 amino acids. V dropped 2 bases and J dropped 7 bases, with 18 bases sitting between them. Germline CDR1 and CDR2: SNHLY and FYNNEI.

DNA for the CDR3: TGTGCCAGCAGTAGGTACAGGGGGAACACTGAAGCTTTCTTT. This encodes CASSRYRGNTEAFF. The rearrangement uses TRBV6-1 and TRBJ1-1; 7 bases align to TRBD1. The germline V gene has CDR1 MNHNS and CDR2 SASEGT. CDR3 size: 14 residues. Trimming removed 5 bases from V and 1 base from J; junction bases left unmatched: 4.

This clonotype turned up a few times. The rearrangement uses TRBV12-3 or TRBV12-4 and TRBJ2-4, with D hard to call. The CDR3 contains 15 residues. Trimming removed 6 bases from V and 8 bases from J, with 20 bases in between. The CDR3 loop is CASSEAIPHGDIQYF. CDR3 nucleotide sequence: TGTGCCAGCAGCGAAGCGATCCCCCATGGAGACATTCAGTACTTC.

This clonotype was seen ten or more times. This chain links TRBV12-3 or TRBV12-4 with TRBJ1-2, with 8 bases fitting TRBD1. The CDR3 is 13 amino acids. V dropped 6 bases and J dropped 8; count of bases not matched to a gene: 8. For the CDR3, the DNA is TGTGCCAGCAGGCCGGGACAGGCGCACGGCTACACCTTC. Protein sequence: CASRPGQAHGYTF.

The chain couples TRBV20-1 to TRBJ2-2, with 13 bases aligning to TRBD2. V trimming: 2 bases; J trimming: 4 bases; junction bases outside the gene matches: 7. This CDR3 spans 17 amino acids. CDR1 DFQATT and CDR2 SNEGSKA come from the germline V gene (reference sequence). This CDR3 is CSARSTSGGPSTGELFF. The CDR3, as DNA: TGCAGTGCTAGATCGACTAGCGGGGGGCCCTCCACCGGGGAGCTGTTTTTT.

This clonotype has a handful of counts. The rearrangement links TRBV3-1 to TRBJ2-2, with D unclear. Germline V gene lookup returns CDR1 LGHDT and CDR2 YNNKEL (reference sequence). The CDR3 totals 16 residues. Trimming took 0 bases from V and 5 from J, leaving 13 bases between them. The CDR3 reads CASSQDSGSGTGELFF. DNA for the CDR3: TGTGCCAGCAGCCAAGATTCCGGGTCGGGTACCGGGGAGCTGTTTTTT.